One and the same sample provided the 29 T cell receptor beta chains below, sequenced in a study of PD-L1 blockade in urothelial cancer. TCRdb keeps only in-frame clones here, not all; method: immunoSEQ multiplex PCR. Found here are approximately 20,000 clones, 90% of them singletons; the top ten hold more than 15%. The sequenced sample was PBMCs, obtained around atezolizumab (anti-PD-L1) treatment. The receptor source for this set is an older woman with urothelial cancer.

The chain combines TRBV5-1 with TRBJ2-2; D may be TRBD2 (5 bases). Looked up from germline, CDR1 is SGHRS and CDR2 is YFSETQ. The length of the CDR3 is 12 residues. Between the trimmed V and J ends, which lost 4 bases and 8 bases, there was a span of 9 bases. The CDR3 DNA reads as TGCGCCAGCAGCCCCACGGGAGGGGAGCTGTTTTTT. Translation: CASSPTGGELFF.

This clone was seen a handful of times. The V and J genes are TRBV7-9 and TRBJ2-3, with D tentatively TRBD2 (6 bases). V was shortened by 5 bases and J by 1 base, with 13 bases between the two germline ends. CDR1 and CDR2 from the germline V gene are SEHNR and FQNEAQ (reference sequence). The CDR3 length is 15 residues. CDR3 region: CASSQREFGTDTQYF. In nucleotides, the CDR3 is TGTGCCAGCAGCCAACGGGAGTTTGGCACAGATACGCAGTATTTT.

The V call is TRBV18, the J call TRBJ2-1; D gene uncertain. Per the germline V gene, CDR1 is KGHSH and CDR2 is LQKENI. The germline V and J ends were trimmed by 1 base and 5 bases, with 15 bases remaining between them. The CDR3 has 16 amino acids. The CDR3 region has the DNA TGTGCCAGCTCACCACGGTCCGGAGCGCTCAACAATGAGCAGTTCTTC. It specifies CASSPRSGALNNEQFF.

This rearrangement joins TRBV29-1 to TRBJ2-5, with D perhaps matching TRBD2 (5 bases). There are 15 residues in the CDR3. Germline loops: CDR1 SQVTM, CDR2 ANQGSEA. V was trimmed by 2 bases and J by 4 bases, leaving 17 bases between them. The CDR3, as DNA: TGCAGCGTTGAATACAGCGGAGCTGCCCCAGAGACCCAGTACTTC. It translates to CSVEYSGAAPETQYF.

This clone was detected once. J is TRBJ2-7 and V is TRBV7-2, with D hard to call. The CDR3 loop spans 12 amino acids. CDR1 SGHTA and CDR2 FQGNSA come from the germline V gene. Deletions cut 6 bases from V and 5 bases from J, with 11 bases between. CDR3 loop: CASSAWSNEQYF. The DNA of the CDR3 is TGTGCCAGCAGTGCGTGGTCAAACGAGCAGTACTTC.

CDR3 amino acids: CASTAGGSLREQYF. The CDR3 coding sequence is TGTGCCAGCACCGCAGGGGGAAGCCTACGTGAGCAGTACTTC. V gene TRBV28 combines with J gene TRBJ2-7; 7 bases map to TRBD1. Germline CDR1 MDHEN, CDR2 SYDVKM. The CDR3 loop spans 14 amino acids. The V segment lost 7 bases and the J segment 7 bases; nucleotides outside the gene matches: 13.

The chain recombines TRBV28 with TRBJ2-7; tentatively, D is TRBD1 (6 bases). Germline V gene lookup returns CDR1 MDHEN and CDR2 SYDVKM. The CDR3 loop spans 16 amino acids. The V and J ends lost 1 base and 3 bases respectively, with 16 bases between them. Written as DNA, the CDR3 is TGTGCCAGCAGTTTATTTGTGGGACAAATTAACTACGAGCAGTACTTC. It codes for CASSLFVGQINYEQYF.

This clone was seen only once. This sequence joins TRBV18 and TRBJ2-3; a possible D gene is TRBD2 (5 bases). Between the trimmed V and J ends, which lost 7 bases and 2 bases, there was a span of 31 bases. The CDR3 consists of 20 residues. Germline V gives CDR1 KGHSH, CDR2 LQKENI. The CDR3 sequence: CASCTGELVSDGRVTDTQYF. CDR3 DNA sequence: TGTGCCAGCTGTACCGGGGAGTTGGTCTCCGACGGTCGGGTCACAGATACGCAGTATTTT.

V and J are TRBV28 and TRBJ1-5, with a weak D call TRBD1 (6 bases). The CDR3 consists of 13 residues. Trimming removed 7 bases from V and 6 bases from J, with 13 bases in between. Germline V gene sequence: CDR1 MDHEN, CDR2 SYDVKM. The CDR3 DNA sequence: TGTGCCAGCATGGACAGCTCCACTCAGCCCCAGCATTTT. Translated, it gives CASMDSSTQPQHF.

The chain recombines TRBV28 with TRBJ1-5; TRBD1 matches at 7 bases. V lost 4 bases to trimming and J lost 2 bases; unmatched junction nucleotides: 8. CDR1 and CDR2 from the germline V gene are MDHEN and SYDVKM. This CDR3 has 16 residues. CDR3 loop: CASSSPRQGGNQPQHF. CDR3 nucleotides: TGTGCCAGCAGTTCCCCTCGACAGGGTGGCAATCAGCCCCAGCATTTT.

The chain links TRBV4-1 to TRBJ2-7; tentatively, D is TRBD1 (5 bases). Germline V gives CDR1 MGHRA, CDR2 YSYEKL. This CDR3 region has 15 residues. The germline V and J ends were trimmed by 6 bases and 2 bases, with 17 bases remaining between them. The CDR3 reads CASRSTGNPAYEQYF. The CDR3 coding sequence is TGCGCCAGCAGAAGCACAGGTAACCCAGCCTACGAGCAGTACTTC.

This chain connects TRBV4-3 to TRBJ1-3; 10 bases align to TRBD1. The germline V gene encodes CDR1 LGHNA and CDR2 YSLEER. With V trimmed by 0 bases and J by 1 base, 6 bases remained unmatched. The CDR3 runs 18 residues. In nucleotides, the CDR3 is TGCGCCAGCAGCCAAGATCTCTGGGACAGGGGATCTGGAAACACCATATATTTT. This gives the protein CASSQDLWDRGSGNTIYF.

The gene calls are TRBV7-3 and TRBJ2-1; tentative D call: TRBD1 (5 bases). With 2 bases removed from V and 4 bases from J, the gap between germline ends came to 6 bases. This CDR3 has 13 residues. In germline, CDR1 is SGHTA, CDR2 FQGTGA. The CDR3 coding sequence is TGTGCCAGCAGCTTATCAGGGTACAATGAGCAGTTCTTC. The encoded protein is CASSLSGYNEQFF. The full variable domain, rest sourced from reference TRBV7-3 and TRBJ2-1, is GAGVSQTPSNKVTEKGKYVELRCDPISGHTALYWYRQSLGQGPEFLIYFQGTGAADDSGLPNDRFFAVRPEGSVSTLKIQRTERGDSAVYLCASSLSGYNEQFFGPGTRLTVL.

The chain joins TRBV9 to TRBJ2-1; 7 bases are a match to TRBD2. The CDR3 has 15 residues. Per the germline V gene, CDR1 is SGDLS and CDR2 is YYNGEE. The V segment lost 3 bases and the J segment 4 bases; nucleotides outside the gene matches: 7. The CDR3 here is CASSARLAEYNEQFF. In nucleotides, the CDR3 is TGTGCCAGCAGCGCACGGCTAGCGGAGTACAATGAGCAGTTCTTC. The variable domain in full, completed from reference TRBV9 and TRBJ2-1, reads DSGVTQTPKHLITATGQRVTLRCSPRSGDLSVYWYQQSLDQGLQFLIQYYNGEERAKGNILERFSAQQFPDLHSELNLSSLELGDSALYFCASSARLAEYNEQFFGPGTRLTVL.

The table lists this clone with a count of one. The rearrangement joins TRBV10-3 to TRBJ2-7, with D possibly being TRBD2 (7 bases). The CDR3 sequence is 14 residues long. Germline values: CDR1 ENHRY, CDR2 SYGVKD. Trimming removed 6 bases at V and 8 bases at J, with 20 bases between. The CDR3 nucleotides read TGTGCCATCAGAAACCCCAGGGGAGGGGACAAGCAGTACTTC. It specifies CAIRNPRGGDKQYF.

V is TRBV28 and J is TRBJ2-5; possibly TRBD1 for D (6 bases). CDR1 MDHEN and CDR2 SYDVKM come from the germline V gene. The V end lost 3 bases, the J end lost 4 bases, and 15 bases lay between the germline ends. The CDR3 loop spans 15 amino acids. The DNA of the CDR3 is TGTGCCAGCAGTTTGCCGACAGGAGGACCAGAGACCCAGTACTTC. Residues: CASSLPTGGPETQYF.

V and J are TRBV7-9 and TRBJ2-3, with 13 nucleotides matching TRBD2. The CDR3 runs to 19 residues. The V gene end was trimmed by 5 bases and the J gene end by 4 bases; junction bases not matched to a gene: 15. The germline gives CDR1 SEHNR, CDR2 FQNEAQ (reference sequence). CDR3 sequence reads: CASSHRLAGGRRESDTQYF. In DNA, the CDR3 is TGTGCCAGCAGCCACCGACTAGCGGGAGGCCGGCGTGAGTCAGATACGCAGTATTTT.

This clone was found once. The CDR3 DNA follows: TGTGCCAGCAGCTTAGACAGGGCATTGCGCACTGAAGCTTTCTTT. Residues: CASSLDRALRTEAFF. The J gene is TRBJ1-1, the V gene TRBV7-2, with D possibly matching TRBD1 (6 bases). In germline, CDR1 is SGHTA, CDR2 FQGNSA. The V end was cut by 1 base, the J end by 4 bases, with 13 bases between. The CDR3 has 15 residues.

This clone has a handful of counts. The chain couples TRBV4-3 to TRBJ1-1; 8 nucleotides align to TRBD1. With 2 bases clipped from V and 0 bases from J, the junction kept 8 bases outside the gene matches. The CDR3 sequence is 17 residues long. Germline loops: CDR1 LGHNA, CDR2 YSLEER. CDR3 loop: CASSQQPGGGMNTEAFF. The CDR3 DNA is TGCGCCAGCAGCCAACAGCCAGGGGGCGGAATGAACACTGAAGCTTTCTTT.

This sequence joins TRBV2 and TRBJ2-1, with 8 bases identical to TRBD2. The CDR3 totals 16 residues. The V and J ends lost 4 bases and 8 bases, in that order; junction bases with no gene match: 13. Germline CDR1 and CDR2: SNHLY and FYNNEI. The CDR3 here is CASSVRQRERGDEQFF. For the CDR3, the DNA is TGTGCCAGCAGTGTAAGGCAGCGGGAGCGAGGCGATGAGCAGTTCTTC.

This clone was counted once. The chain links TRBV9 to TRBJ2-3, with 11 positions matching TRBD1. With V trimmed by 4 bases and J by 3 bases, 7 bases remained unmatched. The CDR3 has 16 residues. The germline CDR1 and CDR2 sequences are SGDLS and YYNGEE. CDR3 nucleotide sequence: TGTGCCAGCAGCTACCTGGGGACAGGGGGAACAGATACGCAGTATTTT. Translation: CASSYLGTGGTDTQYF.

This clone was counted a few times. This chain connects TRBV28 to TRBJ2-7; 7 nucleotides line up with TRBD1. The V gene's germline CDR1 is MDHEN and CDR2 SYDVKM. This CDR3 is built from 15 residues. With 3 bases clipped from V and 5 bases from J, the junction kept 10 bases outside the gene matches. The CDR3 coding sequence is TGTGCCAGCAGTTTCCCCACAGGGGTGAGGAACGAGCAGTACTTC. As protein: CASSFPTGVRNEQYF.

This chain connects TRBV6-1 to TRBJ2-1; 7 bases fit TRBD1. CDR1 and CDR2 (germline): MNHNS, SASEGT. The ends lost 7 bases at V and 7 bases at J; junction bases unmatched: 10. This CDR3 comprises 14 residues. CDR3 amino acids: CASIPPGGRNEQFF. CDR3 DNA sequence: TGTGCCAGCATCCCCCCAGGGGGACGTAATGAGCAGTTCTTC.

The V and J genes are TRBV5-5 and TRBJ2-5, with D perhaps matching TRBD2 (5 bases). The CDR3 is made up of 17 amino acids. Germline V gene sequence: CDR1 SGHKS, CDR2 YYEKEE (reference sequence). V lost 3 bases, J lost 5 bases, and 23 bases lay in between. CDR3 sequence reads: CASSSKFSSRGGETQYF. In nucleotides, the CDR3 is TGTGCCAGCAGCTCTAAATTCTCTTCGCGCGGCGGGGAGACCCAGTACTTC.

J is TRBJ2-7 and V is TRBV9; tentatively, D is TRBD2 (5 bases). The V end was cut by 0 bases, the J end by 3 bases, with 10 bases between. The CDR3 is made up of 14 amino acids. CDR1 and CDR2 (germline): SGDLS, YYNGEE. The CDR3 protein is CASSVGSSSYEQYF. In nucleotides, the CDR3 is TGTGCCAGCAGCGTAGGGTCTAGCAGCTACGAGCAGTACTTC.

This sequence joins TRBV5-1 and TRBJ2-5, with TRBD2 identical over 9 bases. This CDR3 has 16 amino acids. The germline V gene encodes CDR1 SGHRS and CDR2 YFSETQ. The junction had 4 bases not matched to a gene; V was cut back by 0 bases and J by 1 base. CDR3 protein: CASSLGSSGTQETQYF. DNA for the CDR3: TGCGCCAGCAGCTTGGGGTCTAGCGGGACCCAAGAGACCCAGTACTTC.

The chain couples TRBV19 to TRBJ1-5; D unresolved. The CDR3 loop spans 12 amino acids. From germline, CDR1 is LNHDA and CDR2 SQIVND (reference sequence). Trimming left V 8 bases short and J 4 bases short, with 9 bases between. CDR3 residues: CASEGRNQPQHF. The DNA for the CDR3 is TGTGCCAGTGAAGGGAGAAATCAGCCCCAGCATTTT.

The J gene is TRBJ2-7, the V gene TRBV29-1, with 9 bases identical to TRBD2. CDR3 length: 15 residues. Germline-derived CDR1 and CDR2 are SQVTM and ANQGSEA. The V and J ends lost 0 bases and 2 bases, in that order; junction bases with no gene match: 5. The CDR3 sequence is CSVEDPGGRAYEQYF. CDR3 sequence (DNA): TGCAGCGTTGAAGATCCTGGCGGGAGGGCCTACGAGCAGTACTTC.

V is TRBV5-6 and J is TRBJ1-1; TRBD1 agrees at 11 bases. Per germline, CDR1 SGHDT and CDR2 YYEEEE. After removal of 2 bases from V and 5 bases from J, the junction contained 8 bases not matched to a gene. The CDR3 is 16 amino acids. CDR3 coding DNA: TGTGCCAGCAGCTTCCGGGACAGGGGGTCGAGGACTGAAGCTTTCTTT. It codes for CASSFRDRGSRTEAFF.